This is a list of T cell receptor beta chains from one sample in a study of T-cell memory formation after mild COVID-19. TCRdb called the 5' RACE reads again in MiXCR, with one record for every CDR3 protein. The table lists fewer than 500,000 distinct CDR3 sequences, roughly 25% of them singletons. Material for sequencing was PBMCs or a T cell subset sorted from them (not recorded which). These receptors all come from an adult woman who had mild COVID-19 (a few samples of this study predate the infection). Cell type and time point are not known. Each CDR3 is given with its conserved first and last residue. The D gene is left open where the match is weak. Size is omitted from some rows. Given values are once, few, many or a class for expanded clones.

J gene	D gene	V gene	clone size	CDR3 protein	CDR3 DNA
TRBJ2-4	TRBD1	TRBV20-1	few	CSARRTGALGNIQYF	TGCAGTGCCAGAAGGACAGGGGCCTTGGGAAACATTCAGTACTTC
TRBJ1-2	.	TRBV4-1	.	CASSQDGGRGATTYGYTF	TGCGCCAGCAGCCAAGATGGAGGGAGGGGGGCCACAACCTATGGCTACACCTTC
TRBJ1-6	TRBD1	TRBV5-4	.	CASRQGRSPLHF	TGTGCCAGCAGACAGGGGAGGTCACCCCTCCACTTT
TRBJ2-3	.	TRBV7-2	.	CASSPWGGDTQYF	TGTGCCAGCAGCCCCTGGGGTGGAGATACGCAGTATTTT
TRBJ2-3	.	TRBV5-6	.	CASSLTLLPQGSVTDTQYF	TGTGCCAGCAGCTTGACCCTGCTTCCACAGGGTTCTGTCACAGATACGCAGTATTTT
TRBJ1-1	.	TRBV2	.	CASSDQAMNTEAFF	TGTGCCAGCAGCGACCAGGCGATGAACACTGAAGCTTTCTTT
TRBJ2-1	.	TRBV20-1	few	CSARPQVRSSYNEQFF	TGCAGTGCTAGACCACAGGTTAGGAGCTCCTACAATGAGCAGTTCTTC
TRBJ1-1	.	TRBV18	few	CASSRGQAPLMNTEAFF	TGTGCCAGCTCTCGAGGGCAGGCGCCATTGATGAACACTGAAGCTTTCTTT
TRBJ1-2	.	TRBV19	many	CASSERLRTNYGYTF	TGTGCCAGTAGTGAACGGCTGAGGACTAACTATGGCTACACCTTC
TRBJ2-3	TRBD2	TRBV12-3/TRBV12-4	.	CASSAAGLAGARDTQYF	TGTGCCAGCAGTGCTGCGGGGTTAGCGGGGGCTAGGGATACGCAGTATTTT
TRBJ2-1	TRBD2	TRBV14	.	CASSQGIRSGSEEQFF	TGTGCCAGCAGCCAAGGGATAAGAAGCGGGAGCGAGGAGCAGTTCTTC
TRBJ2-7	TRBD1	TRBV19	.	CASKPQGLGSYEQYF	TGTGCCAGTAAACCACAGGGGTTGGGCTCCTACGAGCAGTACTTC
TRBJ1-6	TRBD1	TRBV10-2	.	CASSYLGQGNSPLHF	TGCGCCAGCAGTTACCTGGGACAGGGAAATTCACCCCTCCACTTT
TRBJ2-5	TRBD1	TRBV10-3	.	CAIRGQGLETQYF	TGTGCCATCAGGGGACAGGGCTTGGAGACCCAGTACTTC
TRBJ2-3	.	TRBV30	few	CAWSRDLTDTQYF	TGTGCCTGGAGCCGGGACCTCACAGATACGCAGTATTTT
TRBJ2-3	.	TRBV12-3/TRBV12-4	.	CASSFGGRRDTQYF	TGTGCCAGCAGTTTCGGGGGGCGTAGAGATACGCAGTATTTT
TRBJ2-5	.	TRBV6-2/TRBV6-3	.	CASSYASWETQYF	TGTGCCAGCAGTTACGCTAGCTGGGAGACCCAGTACTTC
TRBJ2-5	TRBD2	TRBV5-8	few	CASSPGLAGARETQYF	TGTGCCAGCAGCCCCGGACTAGCGGGAGCCCGGGAGACCCAGTACTTC
TRBJ2-1	.	TRBV24-1	.	CATSDLTYNEQFF	TGTGCCACCAGTGATTTGACCTACAATGAGCAGTTCTTC
TRBJ2-1	.	TRBV27	.	CASSFMAGAFNEQFF	TGTGCCAGCAGTTTTATGGCGGGGGCCTTCAATGAGCAGTTCTTC
TRBJ2-3	TRBD1	TRBV11-2	.	CASSLMGQGADTQYF	TGTGCCAGCAGCTTAATGGGACAGGGGGCAGATACGCAGTATTTT
TRBJ2-7	.	TRBV11-2	few	CASSSGLAGRSYEQYF	TGTGCCAGCAGCTCCGGTCTCGCGGGTAGGAGCTACGAGCAGTACTTC
TRBJ1-1	.	TRBV7-8	.	CASSLAAVDPITEAFF	TGTGCCAGCAGCTTAGCAGCAGTAGACCCGATCACTGAAGCTTTCTTT
TRBJ1-2	TRBD1	TRBV7-9	.	CASSSIDRDGYTF	TGTGCCAGCAGCTCGATAGACAGGGATGGCTACACCTTC
TRBJ2-7	.	TRBV11-2	many	CASSLDPYEQYF	TGTGCCAGCAGCCTTGACCCCTACGAGCAGTACTTC
TRBJ2-1	TRBD1	TRBV24-1	.	CATSGQGQGLSYNEQFF	TGTGCCACCAGTGGGCAGGGACAGGGTCTATCGTACAATGAGCAGTTCTTC
TRBJ2-7	TRBD1	TRBV6-5	.	CASRQGSEQYF	TGTGCCAGCAGACAGGGGTCCGAGCAGTACTTC
TRBJ2-7	.	TRBV7-6	few	CASSKGGAGARYEQYF	TGTGCCAGCAGTAAGGGGGGTGCAGGGGCCCGTTACGAGCAGTACTTC
TRBJ1-1	.	TRBV24-1	.	CATSGSGGSTEAFF	TGTGCCACCAGTGGAAGCGGGGGATCCACTGAAGCTTTCTTT
TRBJ1-5	.	TRBV3-1	.	CASSRSQSNQPQHF	TGTGCCAGCAGCCGGTCACAGAGCAATCAGCCCCAGCATTTT
TRBJ1-6	.	TRBV11-2	.	CASSLIRGTRSLHF	TGTGCCAGCAGCTTAATCCGCGGAACCCGCTCCCTCCACTTT
TRBJ2-1	TRBD1	TRBV11-2	few	CASSLPGTGLFF	TGTGCCAGCAGCCTCCCCGGGACAGGGCTGTTCTTC